This T cell receptor beta chain was captured by sequencing in a study of cytomegalovirus exposure and HLA in healthy donors. General study points: Investigators reported fewer than 200 TCR beta chains as tied to cytomegalovirus.

In regard to this clone: Its specificity is unknown.

The PCR contained 60 Vbeta and 13 Jbeta primers. The repertoire was sequenced with immunoSEQ multiplex PCR; TCRdb's copy has only in-frame clones and lacks some. The table lists over 100,000 clones, around 80% of them singletons. CDR1 is SGHRS and CDR2 is YFSETQ in the germline V gene. CDR3 length equals 15 residues. The V gene lost 0 bases and the J gene lost 4 bases, with 12 bases spanning the gap. Sequenced material: PBMCs. The chain recombines TRBV5-1 with TRBJ2-3; weak D call: TRBD1 (6 bases). The sequence came from a man aged 30 to 45 in good health and CMV-seronegative. CDR3 loop: CASSLALQGADTQYF. The CDR3, as DNA: TGCGCCAGCAGCTTGGCCCTACAGGGAGCAGATACGCAGTATTTT.